The clone carrying this T cell receptor (beta chain) was observed a few times. Its target is not known. Stated treatment: roughly ten-day PBMC culture with coronavirus spike peptide pools or control peptides (ViraFEST assay). Per-well cultures of millions of PBMCs received around 10 IU/ml IL-2 and about 9.6 ug/ml peptide pools. The Oncomine TCR Beta short-read assay was applied to DNA of cultured CD4+ T cells. Genomic DNA was isolated from CD4+ T cells that had been cultured. Using its own MiXCR run on the PCR reads, TCRdb lists one record per CDR3 protein. The sample yields some 16,000 distinct CDR3 sequences, 44% seen once. These data originate in a study of vaccination and CD4 T cells after COVID-19. The overall study: Collection of post-COVID samples occurred a median approximately 93 days after diagnosis, spanning a range of 35 to 161.

This receptor was taken from a human donor who had recovered from COVID-19. Sequences were obtained from CD4+ T cells from blood, cultured in vitro.

CDR3 sequence reads: CASRRLAGPGAGTDTQYF. CDR3 coding DNA: TGTGCCAGCAGGCGACTAGCGGGGCCGGGGGCTGGCACAGATACGCAGTATTTT. This rearrangement joins TRBV5-4 to TRBJ2-3; 11 bases agree with TRBD2. The CDR3 is 18 amino acids. The germline V gene has CDR1 SGHNT and CDR2 YYREEE (reference sequence). The trim removed 5 bases at V and 1 base at J, leaving 12 bases unmatched.